This record looks at one T cell receptor (beta chain) sequence and its context. Its specificity is not known. Data came from immunoSEQ multiplex PCR; TCRdb stores just in-frame clones and leaves some out. In all, the sample yields 150,000 or so clones. V dropped 3 bases and J dropped 5 bases, with 23 bases sitting between them. This CDR3 is built from 18 residues. In germline, CDR1 is SGHDT, CDR2 YYEEEE. These data come from a study of T cell responses to AZD1222 COVID-19 vaccine. General study findings and limits: Spike was spanned by vaccine-associated CD4 TCRs, with dominance at 160-218 and 743-854. Rises in breadth and depth of Spike-specific TCRs came after two AZD1222 doses. Among the donors, most were white British and more were female, and clonal diversity was possibly underestimated.

The sequencing sample was made of peripheral blood. This TCR derives from an adult in good health. This chain links TRBV5-6 with TRBJ2-2; perhaps TRBD1 as D (6 bases). The DNA of the CDR3 is TGTGCCAGCAGCTCCTTGGGACAACGAACACTACCAACCGGGGAGCTGTTTTTT. Amino acids: CASSSLGQRTLPTGELFF.